The 17 T cell receptor beta chains reported below all come from one sample, sequenced in a study of T-cell memory formation after mild COVID-19. From the 5' RACE reads, TCRdb called clonotypes with MiXCR, one entry per CDR3 protein. The sample lists roughly 130,000 distinct CDR3 sequences, 5% to 6.5% seen once, with about 2.2% in the top ten. The sequenced material came from PBMCs or a T cell subset sorted from them (not recorded which). The receptors stem from an adult woman who had mild COVID-19 (a few samples of this study predate the infection). Cell type and time point are not known.

This sequence joins TRBV20-1 and TRBJ1-3; no clear D. This CDR3 region has 16 residues. Trimming left V 3 bases short and J 0 bases short, with 15 bases between. Germline V gene data show CDR1 as DFQATT and CDR2 as SNEGSKA (reference sequence). The CDR3 sequence is CSARVGRDLSGNTIYF. In DNA, the CDR3 is TGCAGTGCTAGGGTAGGCCGAGACCTCTCTGGAAACACCATATATTTT.

Only a few counts were recorded for this clonotype. The rearrangement joins TRBV29-1 to TRBJ1-1; tentatively, D is TRBD1 (6 bases). Germline-derived CDR1 and CDR2 are SQVTM and ANQGSEA. The CDR3 totals 11 residues. Trimming stripped 6 bases from V and 6 bases from J, with 11 bases between. CDR3 in amino acids: CSVMTGSEAFF. The DNA of the CDR3 is TGCAGCGTGATGACAGGTTCTGAAGCTTTCTTT.

This clonotype was picked up a small number of times. V gene TRBV6-2 or TRBV6-3 combines with J gene TRBJ2-7; D may be TRBD1 or TRBD2 (5 bases each). In germline, CDR1 is MNHEY, CDR2 SVGEGT. The CDR3 is 18 amino acids. Trimming stripped 2 bases from V and 4 bases from J, with 24 bases between. The CDR3 reads CASSYSPSRAKGIYEQYF. The CDR3 nucleotides are TGTGCCAGCAGTTACAGCCCCTCGAGGGCAAAGGGGATATACGAGCAGTACTTC.

This clonotype showed up just a few times. This sequence joins TRBV7-2 and TRBJ2-2; 7 nucleotides agree with TRBD2. Germline V gene data show CDR1 as SGHTA and CDR2 as FQGNSA. V dropped 1 base and J dropped 7; count of bases not matched to a gene: 6. This CDR3 region has 15 residues. In DNA, the CDR3 is TGTGCCAGCAGCTTAGGCGGGAGACATGGCGGGGAGCTGTTTTTT. Amino acids: CASSLGGRHGGELFF.

This rearrangement joins TRBV29-1 to TRBJ2-4; D might be TRBD1 (5 bases). Germline V gene data show CDR1 as SQVTM and CDR2 as ANQGSEA. The ends were cut back, 7 bases at V and 4 bases at J, with 11 bases in the middle. The CDR3 is 12 amino acids. Written as DNA, the CDR3 is TGCAGCGGACAGTTTCAGAAAAACATTCAGTACTTC. Translating it yields CSGQFQKNIQYF.

V is TRBV3-1 and J is TRBJ2-1; possible D gene TRBD2, 6 bases. V dropped 1 base and J dropped 9 bases, with 16 bases sitting between them. Germline-derived CDR1 and CDR2 are LGHDT and YNNKEL (reference sequence). The CDR3 loop spans 15 amino acids. CDR3 amino acids: CASSQVYGVGGEQFF. The CDR3 DNA reads as TGTGCCAGCAGCCAAGTTTACGGGGTGGGAGGTGAGCAGTTCTTC.

This clonotype was seen many times. CDR3: CASSQTGLETQYF. The CDR3 nucleotides read TGTGCCAGCAGCCAGACAGGGCTGGAGACCCAGTACTTC. The chain is built from TRBV7-2 and TRBJ2-5; TRBD1 matches at 7 bases. The CDR3 is 13 amino acids. Germline V gene sequence: CDR1 SGHTA, CDR2 FQGNSA. The ends lost 5 bases at V and 5 bases at J; junction bases unmatched: 5.

This clonotype showed up just a few times. The CDR3: CASSPGSGVNTGELFF. The CDR3 nucleotides are TGTGCCAGCAGTCCTGGTTCGGGGGTAAACACCGGGGAGCTGTTTTTT. The J gene is TRBJ2-2, the V gene TRBV12-3 or TRBV12-4, with D tentatively TRBD2 (6 bases). The CDR3 loop spans 16 amino acids. V shed 5 bases and J shed 2 bases, with 15 bases lying between them.

This clonotype was recorded at least ten times. V and J are TRBV3-1 and TRBJ2-5; 7 bases fit TRBD1. Germline lookup yields CDR1 LGHDT and CDR2 YNNKEL (reference sequence). The V and J ends lost 1 base and 4 bases, in that order; junction bases with no gene match: 9. This CDR3 has 16 residues. CDR3 loop: CASSQAQTGYGETQYF. CDR3 sequence (DNA): TGTGCCAGCAGCCAAGCGCAGACAGGGTACGGAGAGACCCAGTACTTC.

This clonotype was counted a few times. The chain recombines TRBV18 with TRBJ1-4; D remains unclear. Germline V lookup: CDR1 KGHSH, CDR2 LQKENI. V was pared by 3 bases and J by 7 bases, with 12 bases between. The CDR3 contains 14 residues. In DNA form, the CDR3 reads TGTGCCAGCTCACCCGTCTTGGGAGGTGAAAAACTGTTTTTT. This encodes CASSPVLGGEKLFF.

The CDR3 sequence is CASSQDGTAGNTIYF. DNA of the CDR3: TGCGCCAGCAGCCAAGATGGGACAGCTGGAAACACCATATATTTT. V and J are TRBV4-1 and TRBJ1-3; 7 bases are shared with TRBD1. Germline V gives CDR1 MGHRA, CDR2 YSYEKL. The J segment lost 2 bases and the V segment lost 0 bases, leaving 1 base of the junction unmatched. The CDR3 totals 15 residues.

The chain carries TRBV5-1 and TRBJ2-1, with D possibly TRBD2 on 5 matching bases. The CDR3 sequence is 14 residues long. Trimming pared 5 bases from V and 8 bases from J, leaving 17 bases between. CDR1 and CDR2 from the germline V gene are SGHRS and YFSETQ. CDR3 nucleotides: TGCGCCAGCAGAATGAACGCGGGTACCGATGAGCAGTTCTTC. As protein: CASRMNAGTDEQFF.

This clonotype came up a few times. V and J are TRBV20-1 and TRBJ1-1; 7 nucleotides agree with TRBD1. The CDR3 consists of 12 residues. Germline V gene data show CDR1 as DFQATT and CDR2 as SNEGSKA (reference sequence). The ends lost 6 bases at V and 8 bases at J; junction bases unmatched: 9. The CDR3 DNA is TGCAGTGCCAGCGGGACAGCCCAAGAAGCTTTCTTT. This translates into CSASGTAQEAFF.

In its sample, this clonotype was seen many times. The gene calls are TRBV29-1 and TRBJ2-3, with 14 bases fitting TRBD2. The CDR3 has 16 amino acids. The V and J ends lost 3 bases and 5 bases, in that order; junction bases with no gene match: 7. Germline CDR1 SQVTM, CDR2 ANQGSEA. The CDR3 DNA reads as TGCAGCGTTGAGAGACTAGCGGGAGGGATTGGAGATACGCAGTATTTT. It translates to CSVERLAGGIGDTQYF.

In its sample, this clonotype was seen a few times. The chain couples TRBV20-1 to TRBJ2-2; 8 bases align to TRBD1. The germline gives CDR1 DFQATT, CDR2 SNEGSKA (reference sequence). This CDR3 contains 14 residues. V gave up 3 bases and J gave up 6 bases; unmatched junction bases: 6. Here the CDR3 DNA reads TGCAGTGCTAGCAAGGCAGGGGGCGCCGGGGAGCTGTTTTTT. Residues: CSASKAGGAGELFF.

This clonotype has ten or more counts. The genes are TRBV9 and TRBJ2-1; D unresolved. Germline CDR1 is SGDLS and CDR2 is YYNGEE. The CDR3 has 14 residues. The germline V and J ends were trimmed by 4 bases and 5 bases, with 13 bases remaining between them. The CDR3 loop reads CASSPSTRNNEQFF. In DNA, the CDR3 is TGTGCCAGCAGCCCCTCTACGCGAAACAATGAGCAGTTCTTC.

This clonotype showed up many times. The chain joins TRBV11-1 to TRBJ2-1; no firm D call. CDR1 and CDR2 from the germline V gene are SGHAT and FQDESV (reference sequence). The CDR3 totals 15 residues. The V and J ends lost 0 bases and 5 bases respectively, with 11 bases between them. The CDR3 region is CASSLASTHNNEQFF. In DNA form, the CDR3 reads TGTGCCAGCAGCTTAGCCAGTACTCACAACAATGAGCAGTTCTTC.